The sequence of this T cell receptor beta chain was determined in a study of beta chain features in type 1 diabetes. Study information: Cells sorted and examined across all samples totaled 85 million to 130 million. Study-level points and caveats: VDJ junctions from type 1 diabetes patients carried fewer insertions and larger deletions. Comparison showed that naive, central memory and Treg TCRB repertoires appeared more similar among patients than among healthy donors. Type 1 diabetes patients had TCRB CDR3s that were shorter (moderately but significantly so) in all four CD4+ subsets.

The CDR3 has 13 residues. Germline-derived CDR1 and CDR2 are SGHRS and YFSETQ. V lost 4 bases and J lost 5, with 12 bases in between. Expressed TCRB transcripts were sequenced, since all the RNA that had been isolated was reverse transcribed. The table came from immunoSEQ multiplex PCR; TCRdb's copy has only in-frame clones and leaves some out. This sample has about 41,000 clones, with approximately 61% found just once. Remarks on this clone: The target antigen is unknown.

V is TRBV5-1 and J is TRBJ2-5; maybe TRBD1 (5 bases). Sequencing used Tregs from blood. This sequence was found in a man aged 25 to 45 with type 1 diabetes. Some clones in this sample may be carry-over from other donors' samples. CDR3 sequence: CASSDLQVETQYF. The CDR3 bases are TGCGCCAGCAGCGACCTACAGGTCGAGACCCAGTACTTC.